This TCR beta chain appears in the sequencing data of a study of T cell responses to AZD1222 COVID-19 vaccine. This CDR3 is 16 amino acids long. The V end was cut by 0 bases, the J end by 7 bases, with 16 bases between. Germline CDR1 is LNHNV and CDR2 is YYDKDF (reference sequence). Assay: immunoSEQ multiplex PCR; the TCRdb copy retains only in-frame clones and omits some. The sample comprises fewer than 110,000 clones, 70% to 90% of which are singletons, and about 6.6% rests with the top ten. The starting material was peripheral blood, obtained on day 0 of AZD1222 vaccination. The J gene is TRBJ2-1, the V gene TRBV15, with D possibly TRBD2 on 5 matching bases. The receptor was isolated from an adult in good health. This CDR3 reads CATSRDGEIRENEQFF. The DNA of the CDR3 is TGTGCCACCAGCAGAGATGGGGAGATTCGGGAAAATGAGCAGTTCTTC. The full variable domain, with the rest looked up from reference TRBV15 and TRBJ2-1, is DAMVIQNPRYQVTQFGKPVTLSCSQTLNHNVMYWYQQKSSQAPKLLFHYYDKDFNNEADTPDNFQSRRPNTSFCFLDIRSPGLGDTAMYLCATSRDGEIRENEQFFGPGTRLTVL.